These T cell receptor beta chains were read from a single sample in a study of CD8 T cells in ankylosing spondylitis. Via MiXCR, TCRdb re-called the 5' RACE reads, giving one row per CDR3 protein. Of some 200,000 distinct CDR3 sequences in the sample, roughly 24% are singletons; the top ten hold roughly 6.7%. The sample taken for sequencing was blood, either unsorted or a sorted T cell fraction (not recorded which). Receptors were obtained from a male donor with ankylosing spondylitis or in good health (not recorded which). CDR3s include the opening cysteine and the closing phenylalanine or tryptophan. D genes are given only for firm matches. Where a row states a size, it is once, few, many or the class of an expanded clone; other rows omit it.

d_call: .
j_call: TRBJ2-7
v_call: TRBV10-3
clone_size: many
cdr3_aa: CAISESKYEQYF
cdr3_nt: TGTGCCATCAGTGAGTCGAAATACGAGCAGTACTTC

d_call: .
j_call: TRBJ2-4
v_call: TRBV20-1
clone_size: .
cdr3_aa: CSARAQERLAEKNIQYF
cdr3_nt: TGCAGTGCTAGAGCCCAGGAACGGCTAGCCGAAAAAAACATTCAGTACTTC

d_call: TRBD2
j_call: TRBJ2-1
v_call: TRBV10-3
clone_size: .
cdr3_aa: CAISRRLAGENGNEQFF
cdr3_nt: TGTGCCATCAGTCGACGACTAGCGGGAGAAAATGGCAATGAGCAGTTCTTC

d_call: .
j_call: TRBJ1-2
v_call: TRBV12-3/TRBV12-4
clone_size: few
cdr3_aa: CASSWARVGYTF
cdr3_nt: TGTGCCAGCAGCTGGGCAAGGGTTGGCTACACCTTC

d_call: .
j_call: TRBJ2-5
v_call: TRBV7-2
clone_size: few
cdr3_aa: CASSLARRAETQYF
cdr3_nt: TGTGCCAGCAGCTTAGCGCGCAGGGCTGAGACCCAGTACTTC

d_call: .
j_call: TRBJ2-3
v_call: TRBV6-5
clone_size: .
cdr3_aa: CASSYQDGTDTQYF
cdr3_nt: TGTGCCAGCAGTTACCAGGACGGGACAGATACGCAGTATTTT

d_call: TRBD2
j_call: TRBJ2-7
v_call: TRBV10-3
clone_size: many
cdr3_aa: CAITSTSGSNEQYF
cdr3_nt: TGTGCCATCACCTCGACTAGCGGGAGCAACGAGCAGTACTTC

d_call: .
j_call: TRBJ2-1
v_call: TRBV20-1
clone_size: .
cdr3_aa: CSGGRSDDEQFF
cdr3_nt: TGCAGCGGAGGGCGGAGTGACGATGAGCAGTTCTTC

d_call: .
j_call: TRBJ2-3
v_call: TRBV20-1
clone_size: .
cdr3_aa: CSARAPLVANTQYF
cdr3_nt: TGCAGTGCTAGAGCCCCTTTGGTTGCAAATACGCAGTATTTT

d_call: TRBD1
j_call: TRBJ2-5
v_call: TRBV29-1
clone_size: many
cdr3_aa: CSATGDLVTQYF
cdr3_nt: TGCAGCGCAACAGGGGATTTGGTGACCCAGTACTTC

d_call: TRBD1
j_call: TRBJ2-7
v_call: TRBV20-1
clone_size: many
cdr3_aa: CSARALNDRAKYEQYF
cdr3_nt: TGCAGTGCTAGAGCTTTAAATGACAGGGCGAAATACGAGCAGTACTTC

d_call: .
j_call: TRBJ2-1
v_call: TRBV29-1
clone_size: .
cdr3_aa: CSVPAGAYNEQFF
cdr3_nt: TGCAGCGTTCCAGCGGGTGCCTACAATGAGCAGTTCTTC

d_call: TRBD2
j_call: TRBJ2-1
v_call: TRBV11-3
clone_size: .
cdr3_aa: CASSGPSGRPFF
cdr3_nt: TGTGCCAGCAGCGGACCTAGCGGGAGGCCGTTCTTC

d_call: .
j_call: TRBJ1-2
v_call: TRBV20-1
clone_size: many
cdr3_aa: CSARDSVYGYTF
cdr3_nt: TGCAGTGCTAGAGATTCCGTATATGGCTACACCTTC

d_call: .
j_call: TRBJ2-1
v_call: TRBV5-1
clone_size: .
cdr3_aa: CASSLETAYNEQFF
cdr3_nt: TGCGCCAGCAGCTTGGAGACGGCCTACAATGAGCAGTTCTTC

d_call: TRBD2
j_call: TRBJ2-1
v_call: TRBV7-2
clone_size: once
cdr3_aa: CASSLSGSVSYNEQFF
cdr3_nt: TGTGCCAGCAGCCTTAGCGGGAGCGTCTCCTACAATGAGCAGTTCTTC

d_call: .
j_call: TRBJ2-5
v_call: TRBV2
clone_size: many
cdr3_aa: CASIRTSQETQYF
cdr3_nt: TGTGCCAGCATTAGGACAAGCCAAGAGACCCAGTACTTC

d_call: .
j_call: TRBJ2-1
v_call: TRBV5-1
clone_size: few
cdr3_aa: CASSLDGQIEQFF
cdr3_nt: TGCGCCAGCAGCTTGGACGGGCAGATTGAGCAGTTCTTC

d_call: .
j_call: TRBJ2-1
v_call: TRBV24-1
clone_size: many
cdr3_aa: CATSGSGGGEQFF
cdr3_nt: TGTGCCACCAGTGGGTCGGGGGGCGGCGAGCAGTTCTTC

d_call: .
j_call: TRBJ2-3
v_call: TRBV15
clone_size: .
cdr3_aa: CATSRQDTQYF
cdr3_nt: TGTGCCACCAGCAGACAGGATACGCAGTATTTT

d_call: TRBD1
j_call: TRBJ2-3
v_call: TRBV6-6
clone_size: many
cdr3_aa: CASRNGQGDTQYF
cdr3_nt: TGTGCCAGCAGAAACGGACAGGGAGATACGCAGTATTTT

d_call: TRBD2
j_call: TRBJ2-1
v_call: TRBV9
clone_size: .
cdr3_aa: CASSVDPHGEAGKEQFF
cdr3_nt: TGTGCCAGCAGCGTAGACCCCCATGGAGAAGCGGGGAAAGAGCAGTTCTTC

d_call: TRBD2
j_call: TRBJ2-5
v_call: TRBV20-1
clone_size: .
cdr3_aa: CSAPPSGSSETQYF
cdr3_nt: TGCAGTGCCCCCCCTAGCGGGAGTTCTGAGACCCAGTACTTC

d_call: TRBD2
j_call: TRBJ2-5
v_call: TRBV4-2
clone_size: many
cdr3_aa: CASSREGGTKETQYF
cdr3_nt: TGTGCCAGCAGCCGGGAGGGCGGTACCAAAGAGACCCAGTACTTC

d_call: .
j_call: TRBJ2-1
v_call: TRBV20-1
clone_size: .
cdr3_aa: CSAVILSSYNEQFF
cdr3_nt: TGCAGTGCTGTGATCTTGAGCTCCTACAATGAGCAGTTCTTC

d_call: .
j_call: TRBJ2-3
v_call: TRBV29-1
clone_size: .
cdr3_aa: CSVDEVTFTDTQYF
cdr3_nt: TGCAGCGTTGATGAGGTAACATTCACAGATACGCAGTATTTT

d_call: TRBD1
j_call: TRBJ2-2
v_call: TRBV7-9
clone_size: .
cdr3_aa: CASTTGQGGTGELFF
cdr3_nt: TGTGCCAGCACTACAGGACAGGGCGGCACCGGGGAGCTGTTTTTT

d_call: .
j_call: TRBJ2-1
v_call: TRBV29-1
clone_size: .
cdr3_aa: CSVEDRMWGSTRLYNEQFF
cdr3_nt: TGCAGCGTTGAAGATAGGATGTGGGGGTCCACGCGCCTCTACAATGAGCAGTTCTTC

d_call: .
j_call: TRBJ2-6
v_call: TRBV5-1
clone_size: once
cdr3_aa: CASSSTSGANVLTF
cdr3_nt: TGCGCCAGCAGCTCCACCTCTGGGGCCAACGTCCTGACTTTC

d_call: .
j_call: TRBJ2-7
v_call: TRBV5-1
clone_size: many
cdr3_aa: CASSLHVGASYEQYF
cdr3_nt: TGCGCCAGCAGCTTACATGTTGGGGCCTCCTACGAGCAGTACTTC

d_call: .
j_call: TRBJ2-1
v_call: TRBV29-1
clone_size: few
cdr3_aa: CSVRGWTRDDEQFF
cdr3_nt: TGCAGCGTGAGGGGGTGGACCCGAGATGATGAGCAGTTCTTC

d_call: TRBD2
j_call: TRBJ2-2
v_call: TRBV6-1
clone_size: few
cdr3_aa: CASSPPGRTGELFF
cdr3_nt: TGTGCCAGCAGTCCCCCCGGGAGGACCGGGGAGCTGTTTTTT

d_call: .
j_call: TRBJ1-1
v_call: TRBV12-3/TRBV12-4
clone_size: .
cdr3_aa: CASSPSLGVRTEAFF
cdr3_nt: TGTGCCAGCAGTCCTTCCCTGGGGGTACGAACTGAAGCTTTCTTT

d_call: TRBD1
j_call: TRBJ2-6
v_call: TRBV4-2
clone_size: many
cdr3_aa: CASSPYTGTADSGANVLTF
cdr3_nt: TGTGCCAGCAGCCCGTATACTGGGACAGCGGACTCTGGGGCCAACGTCCTGACTTTC

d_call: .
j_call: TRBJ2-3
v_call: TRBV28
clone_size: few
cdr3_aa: CASSFPTDTQYF
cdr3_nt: TGTGCCAGCAGTTTTCCGACGGATACGCAGTATTTT

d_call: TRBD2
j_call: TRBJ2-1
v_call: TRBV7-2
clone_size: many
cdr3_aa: CASSGLAGADEQFF
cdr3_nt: TGTGCCAGCTCGGGACTAGCGGGAGCCGATGAGCAGTTCTTC

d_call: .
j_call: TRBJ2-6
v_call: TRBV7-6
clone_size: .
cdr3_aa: CASSKVAYSGANVLTF
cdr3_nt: TGTGCCAGCAGCAAAGTTGCATACTCTGGGGCCAACGTCCTGACTTTC

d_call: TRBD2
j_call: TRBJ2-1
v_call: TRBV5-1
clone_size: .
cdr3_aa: CASSLAGVSSYNEQFF
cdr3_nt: TGCGCCAGCAGCCTAGCGGGAGTTAGCTCCTACAATGAGCAGTTCTTC

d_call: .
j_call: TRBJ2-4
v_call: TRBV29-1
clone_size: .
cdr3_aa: CSVDVALGIQYF
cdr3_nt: TGCAGCGTGGACGTAGCCTTGGGCATTCAGTACTTC

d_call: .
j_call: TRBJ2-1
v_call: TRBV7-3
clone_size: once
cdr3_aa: CASSLFSSATSYNEQFF
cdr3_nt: TGTGCCAGCAGCTTATTCTCATCGGCCACATCCTACAATGAGCAGTTCTTC

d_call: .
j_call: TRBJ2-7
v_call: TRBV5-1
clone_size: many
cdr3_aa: CASSLARFTGDYEQYF
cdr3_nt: TGCGCCAGCAGCTTGGCGAGATTTACGGGAGACTACGAGCAGTACTTC

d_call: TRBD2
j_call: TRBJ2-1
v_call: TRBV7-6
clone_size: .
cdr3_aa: CASSPRTSGNGEQFF
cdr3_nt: TGTGCCAGCAGCCCGCGGACTAGCGGGAATGGGGAGCAGTTCTTC

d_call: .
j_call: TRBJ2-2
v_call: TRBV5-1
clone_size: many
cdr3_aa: CASSPHGDYSNTGELFF
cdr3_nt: TGCGCCAGCAGCCCTCACGGCGACTACTCGAACACCGGGGAGCTGTTTTTT

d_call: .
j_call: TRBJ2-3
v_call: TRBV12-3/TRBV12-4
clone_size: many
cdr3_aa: CASTTTRAYTDTQYF
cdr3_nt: TGTGCCAGCACCACAACTCGGGCCTACACAGATACGCAGTATTTT

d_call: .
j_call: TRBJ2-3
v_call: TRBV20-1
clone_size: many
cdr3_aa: CSARDGPAPVTDTQYF
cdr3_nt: TGCAGTGCTAGAGATGGCCCAGCGCCCGTCACAGATACGCAGTATTTT

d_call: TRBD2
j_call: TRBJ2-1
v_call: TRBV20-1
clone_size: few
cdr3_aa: CSTNPGLAGGREQFF
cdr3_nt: TGCAGTACCAATCCGGGACTAGCGGGAGGTAGGGAGCAGTTCTTC

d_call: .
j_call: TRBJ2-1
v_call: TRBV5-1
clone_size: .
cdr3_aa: CASRSPGDSDGEQFF
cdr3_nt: TGCGCCAGCAGAAGCCCTGGTGACAGTGACGGTGAGCAGTTCTTC

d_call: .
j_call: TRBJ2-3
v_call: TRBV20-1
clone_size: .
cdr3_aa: CSARDLTGPRQYF
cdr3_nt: TGCAGTGCTAGAGACCTGACAGGCCCTAGGCAGTATTTT

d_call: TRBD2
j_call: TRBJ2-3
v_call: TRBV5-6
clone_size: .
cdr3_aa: CASSFKTSGRDTQYF
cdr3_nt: TGTGCCAGCAGCTTTAAGACTAGCGGGAGAGATACGCAGTATTTT

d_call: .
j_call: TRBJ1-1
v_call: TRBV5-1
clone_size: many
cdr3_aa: CASSLGNSMNTEAFF
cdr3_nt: TGCGCCAGCAGCTTGGGTAACTCCATGAACACTGAAGCTTTCTTT

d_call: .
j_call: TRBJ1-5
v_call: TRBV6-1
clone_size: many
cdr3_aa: CASRPGADNQPQHF
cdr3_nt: TGTGCCAGCCGGCCGGGGGCAGACAATCAGCCCCAGCATTTT

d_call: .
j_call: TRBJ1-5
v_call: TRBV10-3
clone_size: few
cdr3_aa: CAISESSGNQPQHF
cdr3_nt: TGTGCCATCAGTGAGTCATCGGGGAATCAGCCCCAGCATTTT

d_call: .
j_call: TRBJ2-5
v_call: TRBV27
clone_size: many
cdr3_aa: CASRRQETQYF
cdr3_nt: TGTGCCAGCAGACGGCAAGAGACCCAGTACTTC

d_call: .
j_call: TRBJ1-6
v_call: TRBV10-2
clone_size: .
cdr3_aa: CASRKGAGDGSPLHF
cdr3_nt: TGCGCCAGCAGGAAGGGTGCCGGGGATGGTTCACCCCTCCACTTT